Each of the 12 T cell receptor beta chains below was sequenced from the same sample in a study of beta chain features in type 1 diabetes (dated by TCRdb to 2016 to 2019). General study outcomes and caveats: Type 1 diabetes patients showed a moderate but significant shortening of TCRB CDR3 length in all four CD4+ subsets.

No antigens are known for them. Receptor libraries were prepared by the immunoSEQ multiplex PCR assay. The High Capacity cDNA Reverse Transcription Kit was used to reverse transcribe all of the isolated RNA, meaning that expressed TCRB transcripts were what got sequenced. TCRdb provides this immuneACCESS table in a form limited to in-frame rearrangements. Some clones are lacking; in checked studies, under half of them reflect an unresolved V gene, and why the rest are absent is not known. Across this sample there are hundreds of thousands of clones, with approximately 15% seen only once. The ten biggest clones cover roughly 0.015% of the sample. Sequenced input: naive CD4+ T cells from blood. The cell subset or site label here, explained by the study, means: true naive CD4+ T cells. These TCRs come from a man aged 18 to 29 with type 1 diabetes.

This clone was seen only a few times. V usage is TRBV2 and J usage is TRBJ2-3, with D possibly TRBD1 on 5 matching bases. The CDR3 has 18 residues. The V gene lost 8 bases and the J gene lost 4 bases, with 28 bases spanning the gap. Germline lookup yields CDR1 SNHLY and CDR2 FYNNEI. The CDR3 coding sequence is TGTGCCAGCTACGATTTAAATATAGGGGCGGAATCCTCAGATACGCAGTATTTT. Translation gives CASYDLNIGAESSDTQYF.

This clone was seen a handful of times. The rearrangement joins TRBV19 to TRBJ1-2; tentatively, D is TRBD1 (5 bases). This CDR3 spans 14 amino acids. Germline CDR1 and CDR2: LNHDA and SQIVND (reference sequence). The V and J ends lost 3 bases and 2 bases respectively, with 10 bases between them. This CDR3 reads CASSIVRGNYGYTF. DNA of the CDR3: TGTGCCAGTAGTATCGTACGGGGGAACTATGGCTACACCTTC.

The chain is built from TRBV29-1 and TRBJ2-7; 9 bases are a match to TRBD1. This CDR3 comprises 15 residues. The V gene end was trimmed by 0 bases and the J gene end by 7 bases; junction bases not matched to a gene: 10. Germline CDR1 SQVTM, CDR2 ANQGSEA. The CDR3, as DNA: TGCAGCGTTGAAGATCTTGGACAGGGGTCTGGTGAGCAGTACTTC. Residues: CSVEDLGQGSGEQYF.

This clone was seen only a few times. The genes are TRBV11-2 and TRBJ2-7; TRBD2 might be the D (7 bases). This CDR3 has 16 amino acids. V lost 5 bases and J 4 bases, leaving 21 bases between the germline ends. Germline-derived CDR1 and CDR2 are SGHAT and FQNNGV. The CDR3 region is CASSISSVRGRYEQYF. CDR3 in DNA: TGTGCCAGCAGCATAAGCAGCGTGCGGGGGCGATACGAGCAGTACTTC.

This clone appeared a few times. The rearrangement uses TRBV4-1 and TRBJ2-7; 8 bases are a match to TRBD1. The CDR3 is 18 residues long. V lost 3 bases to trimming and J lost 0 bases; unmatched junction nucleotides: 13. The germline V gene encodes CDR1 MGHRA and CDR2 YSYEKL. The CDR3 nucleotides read TGCGCCAGCAGCCAGGTTGGCGAAAGGGACAGGAACTCCTACGAGCAGTACTTC. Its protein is CASSQVGERDRNSYEQYF.

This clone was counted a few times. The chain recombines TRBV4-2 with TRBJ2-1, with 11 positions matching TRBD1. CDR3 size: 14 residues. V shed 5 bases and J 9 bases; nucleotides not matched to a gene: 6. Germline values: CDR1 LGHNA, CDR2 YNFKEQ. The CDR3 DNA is TGTGCCAGCAGCGAACGGGACAGGGGGGCTGAGCAGTTCTTC. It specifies CASSERDRGAEQFF.

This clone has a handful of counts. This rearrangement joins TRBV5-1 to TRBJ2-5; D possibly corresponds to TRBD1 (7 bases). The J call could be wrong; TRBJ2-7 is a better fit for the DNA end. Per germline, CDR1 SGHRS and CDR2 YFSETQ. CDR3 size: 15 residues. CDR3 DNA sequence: TGCGCCAGCGGAGGGGGCTCGGGCATCTCCTACGAGCAGTACTTC. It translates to CASGGGSGISYEQYF.

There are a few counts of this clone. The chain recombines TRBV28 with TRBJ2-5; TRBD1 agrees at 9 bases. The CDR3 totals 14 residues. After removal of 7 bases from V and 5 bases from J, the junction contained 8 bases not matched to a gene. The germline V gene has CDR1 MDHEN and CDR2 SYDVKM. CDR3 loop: CASIRGQGRETQYF. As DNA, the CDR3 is TGTGCCAGCATAAGGGGACAGGGAAGGGAGACCCAGTACTTC.

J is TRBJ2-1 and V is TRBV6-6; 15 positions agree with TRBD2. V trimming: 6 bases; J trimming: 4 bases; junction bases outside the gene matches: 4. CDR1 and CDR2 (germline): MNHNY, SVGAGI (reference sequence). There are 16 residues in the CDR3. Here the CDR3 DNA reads TGTGCCAGCAGCGGACTAGCGGGAGGGATTTACAATGAGCAGTTCTTC. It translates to CASSGLAGGIYNEQFF.

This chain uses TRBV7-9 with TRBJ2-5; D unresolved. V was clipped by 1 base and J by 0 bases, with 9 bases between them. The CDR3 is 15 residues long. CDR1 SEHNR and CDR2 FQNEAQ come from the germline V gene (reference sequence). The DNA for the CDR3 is TGTGCCAGCAGCTTAGTGCCCCAGTACCAAGAGACCCAGTACTTC. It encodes CASSLVPQYQETQYF.

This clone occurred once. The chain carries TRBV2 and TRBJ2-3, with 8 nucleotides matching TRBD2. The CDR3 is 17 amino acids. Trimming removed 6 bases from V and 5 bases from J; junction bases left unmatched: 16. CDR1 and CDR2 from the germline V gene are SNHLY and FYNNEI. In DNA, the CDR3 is TGTGCCAGCAGCTTTTTGACTAGCGCTAAATCGGGAGATACGCAGTATTTT. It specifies CASSFLTSAKSGDTQYF.

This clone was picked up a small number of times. CDR3 residues: CASSPGYTRNEQFF. CDR3 nucleotide sequence: TGTGCCAGCAGCCCGGGGTATACGAGGAATGAGCAGTTCTTC. The chain uses TRBV7-2 and TRBJ2-1; weak D call: TRBD2 (5 bases). Trimming left V 5 bases short and J 7 bases short, with 15 bases between. CDR3 size: 14 residues. Germline-derived CDR1 and CDR2 are SGHTA and FQGNSA.